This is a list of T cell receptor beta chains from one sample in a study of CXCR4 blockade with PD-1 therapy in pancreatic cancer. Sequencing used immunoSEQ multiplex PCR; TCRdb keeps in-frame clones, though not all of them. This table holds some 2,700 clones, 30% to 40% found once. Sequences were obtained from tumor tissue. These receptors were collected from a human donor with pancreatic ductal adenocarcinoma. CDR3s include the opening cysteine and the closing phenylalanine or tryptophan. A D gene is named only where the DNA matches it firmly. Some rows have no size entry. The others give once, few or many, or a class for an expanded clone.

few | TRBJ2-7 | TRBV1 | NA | TGCGCCAGCAGCCAATATGGACAGGGCGCCTACGAGCAGTACTTC | CASSQYGQGAYEQYF
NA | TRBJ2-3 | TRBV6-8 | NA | TGTGCCAGCAGCCCCGTGGGAGCCACAGATACGCAGTATTTT | CASSPVGATDTQYF
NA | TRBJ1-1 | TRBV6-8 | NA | TGTGCCAGCAGGGGACTTTTTGACACTGAAGCTTTCTTT | CASRGLFDTEAFF
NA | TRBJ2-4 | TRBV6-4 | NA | TGTGCCAGCAGTTACCCGAGGTCCGACATTCAGTACTTC | CASSYPRSDIQYF
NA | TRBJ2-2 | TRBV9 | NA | TGTGCCAGCAGCGTAGCGGTAGGGGCCGGGGAGCTGTTTTTT | CASSVAVGAGELFF
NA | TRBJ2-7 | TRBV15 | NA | TGTGCCACCAGCAGAGATTCAGGGGTGGGGTACGAGCAGTACTTC | CATSRDSGVGYEQYF
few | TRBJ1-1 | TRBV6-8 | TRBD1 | TGTGCCACCGGGACAGAAGCCTCGGGGAACACTGAAGCTTTCTTT | CATGTEASGNTEAFF
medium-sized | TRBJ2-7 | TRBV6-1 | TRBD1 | TGTGCCAGCAGTGAAGCGGAAGGGACAGGGGGTCAGGAGCAGTACTTC | CASSEAEGTGGQEQYF
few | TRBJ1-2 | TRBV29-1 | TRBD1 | TGCAGCGTGGACAGGGTAAACTATGGCTACACCTTC | CSVDRVNYGYTF
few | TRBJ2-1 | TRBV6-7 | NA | TGTGCCAGCAGTGGGGGCCCGGTAGGGGAGCAGTTCTTC | CASSGGPVGEQFF
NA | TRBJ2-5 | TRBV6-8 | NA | TGTGCCAGCAGCAGGACAGTCCAAGAGACCCAGTACTTC | CASSRTVQETQYF
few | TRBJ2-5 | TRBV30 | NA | TGTGCCTGGAGTAGAGGACAGTCCCAAGAGACCCAGTACTTC | CAWSRGQSQETQYF
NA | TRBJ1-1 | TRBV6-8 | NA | TGTGCCATCAGTGCGGGGACGAACACTGAAGCTTTCTTT | CAISAGTNTEAFF
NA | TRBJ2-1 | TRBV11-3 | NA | TGTGCCAGCAGCTTAGTAGCAGGGAACAATGAGCAGTTCTTC | CASSLVAGNNEQFF
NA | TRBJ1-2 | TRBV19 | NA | TGTGCCAGTAGCCCACAGGGAGATGGCTACACCTTC | CASSPQGDGYTF
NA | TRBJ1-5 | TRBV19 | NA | TGTGCCAGTAGTATCGGGGTCCGCAATCAGCCCCAGCATTTT | CASSIGVRNQPQHF
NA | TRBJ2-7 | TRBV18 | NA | TGTGCCAGCTCACCAGGGGCGAATCCCTACGAGCAGTACTTC | CASSPGANPYEQYF
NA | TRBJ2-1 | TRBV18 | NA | TGTGCCAGCTCACCGGCCGGGGGCAATGAGCAGTTCTTC | CASSPAGGNEQFF
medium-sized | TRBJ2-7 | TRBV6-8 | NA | TGTGCCAGCAGTTACCCCCTTCAGGGGCAAAACGAGCAGTACTTC | CASSYPLQGQNEQYF
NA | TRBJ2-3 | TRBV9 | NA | TGTGCCAGCAGCCTGGGGGGAACCCCCACAGATACGCAGTATTTT | CASSLGGTPTDTQYF
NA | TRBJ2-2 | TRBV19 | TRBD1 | TGTGCCAGTGCTCACGAGGGGGCGAATACCGGGGAGCTGTTTTTT | CASAHEGANTGELFF
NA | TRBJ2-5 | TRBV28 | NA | TGTGCCAGCAGTTCCGCGATCGAGACCCAGTACTTC | CASSSAIETQYF
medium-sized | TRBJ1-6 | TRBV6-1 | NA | TGTGCCAGCAGTGAAGGGGGCGATAATTCACCCCTCCACTTT | CASSEGGDNSPLHF
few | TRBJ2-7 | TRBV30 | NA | TGTGGCCTGGTGACAGAAGCCTACGAGCAGTACTTC | CGLVTEAYEQYF
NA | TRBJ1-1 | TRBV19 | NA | TGTGCCAGTAGTATAGTTGCGGAGAACACTGAAGCTTTCTTT | CASSIVAENTEAFF
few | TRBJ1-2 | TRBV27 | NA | TGTGCCAACACCGTTCCGGGGCCAAGGGCTCCTCTTCCCTATGGCTACACCTTC | CANTVPGPRAPLPYGYTF
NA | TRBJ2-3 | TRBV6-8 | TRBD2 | TGTACCAGCAGTTCCCTAGCGGAGCCAGATACGCAGTATTTT | CTSSSLAEPDTQYF
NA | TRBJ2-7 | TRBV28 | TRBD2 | TGTGCCAGCACCACACAAGCTAGCGGAATCTACGAGCAGTACTTC | CASTTQASGIYEQYF
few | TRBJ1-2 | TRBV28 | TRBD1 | TGTGCCAGCAGTCCGGGACAGGGTAGATATGGCTACACCTTC | CASSPGQGRYGYTF
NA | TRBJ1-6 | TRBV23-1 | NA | TGCGCCAGCAGCCAAGATCCTCGACGGTATTCACCCCTCCACTTT | CASSQDPRRYSPLHF
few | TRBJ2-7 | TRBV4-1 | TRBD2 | TGCGCCAGCAGCCAAGGCGGGGGGGCCTACGAGCAGTACTTC | CASSQGGGAYEQYF
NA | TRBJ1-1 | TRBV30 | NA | TGTGCCTGGAGCCAACCACCTGGGAGTCAAGCTTTCTTT | CAWSQPPGSQAFF
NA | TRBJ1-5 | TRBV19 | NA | TGTGCCAGTGGGTGGAATCAGCCCCAGCATTTT | CASGWNQPQHF
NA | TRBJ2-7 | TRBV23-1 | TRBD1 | TGCGCCAGCAGCAGACAGGGGCCTACCTACGAGCAGTACTTC | CASSRQGPTYEQYF
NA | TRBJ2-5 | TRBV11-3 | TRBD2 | TGTGCCAGCAGCTTAGTAGCGGGGAGTGGGGGGACCCAGTACTTC | CASSLVAGSGGTQYF
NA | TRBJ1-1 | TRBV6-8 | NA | TGTGCCAGCAGTCCTCAGGATCGGCGGACTGAAGCTTTCTTT | CASSPQDRRTEAFF
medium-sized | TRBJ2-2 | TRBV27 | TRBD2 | TGTGCCAGCTCCCTGCTCGGGACTATGAAGTCCGGGGAGCTGTTTTTT | CASSLLGTMKSGELFF
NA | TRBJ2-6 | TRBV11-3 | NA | TGTGCCAGCAGCTCGTCAGGGAACGGGGCCAACGTCCTGACTTTC | CASSSSGNGANVLTF
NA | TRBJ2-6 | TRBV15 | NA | TGTGCCACCAGCAGAGACTTCGGCAACTCTGGGGCCAACGTCCTGACTTTC | CATSRDFGNSGANVLTF
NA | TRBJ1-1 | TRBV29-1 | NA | TGCAGCGTTGCCCCCGGGGGAGGTGCTGAAGCTTTCTTT | CSVAPGGGAEAFF
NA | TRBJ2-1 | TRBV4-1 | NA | TGCGCCAGCAGCCAAGATATAGCATACAATGAGCAGTTCTTC | CASSQDIAYNEQFF
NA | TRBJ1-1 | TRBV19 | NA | TGTGCCAGTGTCCAGGGGACCGTTGAAGCTTTCTTT | CASVQGTVEAFF
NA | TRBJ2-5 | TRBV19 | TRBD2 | TGTGCCAGTACCCCCGGGACTAGCTTCCAAGAGACCCAGTACTTC | CASTPGTSFQETQYF
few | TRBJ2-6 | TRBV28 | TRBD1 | TGTGCCAGCAGTTTGGGGACAGGGTCTGGGGCCAACGTCCTGACTTTC | CASSLGTGSGANVLTF
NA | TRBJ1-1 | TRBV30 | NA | TGTGCCTGGACTCCGTGGGACCCGAACACTGAAGCTTTCTTT | CAWTPWDPNTEAFF
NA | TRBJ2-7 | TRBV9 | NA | TGTGCCAGCAGCACCCACCATTCCTCGACGGAAGCCTACGAGCAGTACTTC | CASSTHHSSTEAYEQYF
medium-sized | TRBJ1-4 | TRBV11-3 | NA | TGTGCCAGCAAGGGGTCCTACAGAGGTGAAAAACTGTTTTTT | CASKGSYRGEKLFF